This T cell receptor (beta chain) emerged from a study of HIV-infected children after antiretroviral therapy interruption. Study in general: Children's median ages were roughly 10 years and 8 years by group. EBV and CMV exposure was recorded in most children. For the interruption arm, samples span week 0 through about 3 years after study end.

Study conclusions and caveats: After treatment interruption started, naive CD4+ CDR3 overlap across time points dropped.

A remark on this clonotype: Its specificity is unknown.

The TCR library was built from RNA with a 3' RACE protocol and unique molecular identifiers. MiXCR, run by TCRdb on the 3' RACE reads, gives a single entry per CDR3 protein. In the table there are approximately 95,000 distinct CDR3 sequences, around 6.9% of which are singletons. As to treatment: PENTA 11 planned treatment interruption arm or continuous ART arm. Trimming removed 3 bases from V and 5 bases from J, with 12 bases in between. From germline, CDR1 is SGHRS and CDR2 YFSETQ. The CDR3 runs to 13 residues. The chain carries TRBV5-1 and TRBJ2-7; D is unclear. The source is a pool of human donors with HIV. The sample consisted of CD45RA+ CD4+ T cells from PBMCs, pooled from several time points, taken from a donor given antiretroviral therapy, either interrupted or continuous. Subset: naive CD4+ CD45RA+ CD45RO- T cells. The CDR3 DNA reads TGCGCCAGCAGCTCGGGTCCACGGAACGAGCAGTACTTC. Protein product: CASSSGPRNEQYF.